The 21 T cell receptor beta chains below come from one sample, sequenced in a study of blood T cell repertoires in COVID-19. Profiled with immunoSEQ multiplex PCR; TCRdb holds only in-frame clones, not every one. The sample includes 180,000 or so clones, roughly 82% seen only once; the top ten take approximately 9.9%. The specimen was PBMCs or T cells enriched from blood (not recorded which). The receptors derive from a man in his fifties who had recovered from COVID-19.

This chain joins TRBV5-1 and TRBJ2-1, with D possibly matching TRBD2 (7 bases). Trimming took off 0 bases at V and 2 bases at J, with 12 bases between the two ends. CDR1 is SGHRS and CDR2 is YFSETQ in the germline V gene. The CDR3 sequence is 16 residues long. CDR3 nucleotides: TGCGCCAGCAGCTTGGGAGGGGGGACTACCTACAATGAGCAGTTCTTC. This sequence encodes CASSLGGGTTYNEQFF.

The chain employs TRBV18 and TRBJ1-3, with D maybe TRBD1 (6 bases). The V end lost 1 base, the J end lost 4 bases, and 17 bases lay between the germline ends. Germline V CDR1 and CDR2: KGHSH, LQKENI. The CDR3 length is 17 residues. The CDR3 loop reads CASSPRGLPGVGNTIYF. CDR3 in DNA: TGTGCCAGCTCACCACGTGGCTTGCCAGGGGTCGGAAACACCATATATTTT.

The rearrangement joins TRBV28 to TRBJ2-3; TRBD1 agrees at 9 bases. The CDR3 spans 17 residues. Germline V lookup: CDR1 MDHEN, CDR2 SYDVKM. The V gene end was trimmed by 2 bases and the J gene end by 0 bases; junction bases not matched to a gene: 6. The CDR3 DNA sequence: TGTGCCAGCAGTTTAGGTCGGGGGACAGGGAGCACAGATACGCAGTATTTT. Its protein is CASSLGRGTGSTDTQYF.

This chain connects TRBV7-9 to TRBJ1-5, with 8 bases fitting TRBD1. Germline CDR1 reads SEHNR; CDR2 reads FQNEAQ (reference sequence). CDR3 length equals 15 residues. The V and J ends lost 6 bases and 7 bases, in that order; junction bases with no gene match: 11. The CDR3 DNA reads TGTGCCAGCAGTTCTAACGACAGGGGACGGCAGCCCCAGCATTTT. Amino acids: CASSSNDRGRQPQHF.

V gene TRBV7-8 combines with J gene TRBJ2-2; TRBD1 matches 7 bases. The ends lost 1 base at V and 6 bases at J; junction bases unmatched: 8. Germline V gene sequence: CDR1 SGHVS, CDR2 FQNEAQ. This CDR3 has 16 amino acids. This CDR3 reads CASSLVPGTVAGELFF. In DNA, the CDR3 is TGTGCCAGCAGCTTAGTCCCAGGGACAGTAGCCGGGGAGCTGTTTTTT.

V usage is TRBV7-9 and J usage is TRBJ2-2; TRBD1 agrees at 9 bases. Per the germline V gene, CDR1 is SEHNR and CDR2 is FQNEAQ (reference sequence). Unmatched junction bases numbered 9, after V lost 6 bases and J lost 4 bases. The CDR3 spans 16 residues. CDR3 DNA sequence: TGTGCCAGCAGAGGGGCTTGGACAGGGGTCACCGGGGAGCTGTTTTTT. Translating gives CASRGAWTGVTGELFF.

This clone was counted between two and nine times. This chain links TRBV2 with TRBJ2-3, with TRBD1 matching over 7 bases. CDR1 is SNHLY, CDR2 FYNNEI, per germline. CDR3 length equals 14 residues. V was clipped by 6 bases and J by 1 base; unmatched bases: 4. The CDR3 DNA reads as TGTGCCAGCAGGGTCCAGGGGGGCACAGATACGCAGTATTTT. This translates into CASRVQGGTDTQYF.

The rearrangement links TRBV30 to TRBJ1-3; unclear D gene. The germline V gene has CDR1 GTSNPN and CDR2 SVGIG (reference sequence). This CDR3 is built from 10 residues. V lost 5 bases and J lost 8, with 7 bases in between. CDR3 bases: TGTGCCTGGGGGAGAGACACCATATATTTT. Its protein product is CAWGRDTIYF. Complete variable domain (other parts from reference TRBV30 and TRBJ1-3): SQTIHQWPATLVQPVGSPLSLECTVEGTSNPNLYWYRQAAGRGLQLLFYSVGIGQISSEVPQNLSASRPQDRQFILSSKKLLLSDSGFYLCAWGRDTIYFGEGSWLTVV.

This clone has only one observation. The gene calls are TRBV5-4 and TRBJ1-1, with TRBD1 matching 7 bases. The V gene end was trimmed by 4 bases and the J gene end by 1 base; junction bases not matched to a gene: 7. Germline CDR1 and CDR2: SGHNT and YYREEE (reference sequence). The CDR3 consists of 15 residues. This CDR3 reads CASSSTGTANTEAFF. The CDR3 nucleotides read TGTGCCAGCAGCAGTACCGGGACAGCGAACACTGAAGCTTTCTTT.

This clone was seen once. This rearrangement joins TRBV7-7 to TRBJ2-2; tentative D call: TRBD1 (5 bases). Trimming cost V 2 bases and J 4 bases, with 20 bases left between them. This CDR3 comprises 18 residues. Germline lookup yields CDR1 SSHAT and CDR2 FNYEAQ (reference sequence). CDR3 DNA sequence: TGTGCCAGCAGCTTACGGCAGGGCCCCTTCAGACCCACCGGGGAGCTGTTTTTT. It encodes CASSLRQGPFRPTGELFF.

This sequence joins TRBV7-8 and TRBJ1-1; 8 bases are a match to TRBD1. The CDR3 has 15 residues. The V gene's germline CDR1 is SGHVS and CDR2 FQNEAQ. The junction had 4 bases not matched to a gene; V was cut back by 3 bases and J by 1 base. The DNA for the CDR3 is TGTGCCAGCAGCTTCATGACAGGGGCGAACACTGAAGCTTTCTTT. It encodes CASSFMTGANTEAFF.

The chain employs TRBV7-6 and TRBJ1-4; D is possibly TRBD1 (6 bases). There are 22 residues in the CDR3. CDR1 and CDR2 (germline): SGHVS, FNYEAQ. Trimming took off 0 bases at V and 0 bases at J, with 26 bases between the two ends. In DNA form, the CDR3 reads TGTGCCAGCAGCTTAGCGAGGGGGGGCGCAGTCGGTTTAGAAGCAACTAATGAAAAACTGTTTTTT. Protein: CASSLARGGAVGLEATNEKLFF.

To note about this clone: This sample also contains other DNA sequences that code for the same CDR3. V is TRBV18 and J is TRBJ2-3, with D possibly TRBD2 on 6 matching bases. The germline V gene encodes CDR1 KGHSH and CDR2 LQKENI. Between the trimmed V and J ends, which lost 0 bases and 4 bases, there was a span of 11 bases. The CDR3 loop spans 15 amino acids. CDR3 sequence reads: CASSPPLAGADTQYF. CDR3 DNA: TGTGCCAGCTCACCACCACTAGCAGGCGCAGATACGCAGTATTTT.

The rearrangement joins TRBV7-8 to TRBJ1-3; D might be TRBD1 (5 bases). The ends were cut back, 1 base at V and 0 bases at J, with 13 bases in the middle. The CDR3 covers 17 residues. The germline V gene encodes CDR1 SGHVS and CDR2 FQNEAQ. In DNA form, the CDR3 reads TGTGCCAGCAGCTTAGAATCGACAGCATTCTCTGGAAACACCATATATTTT. Amino acids: CASSLESTAFSGNTIYF.

CDR3 sequence: CASSIQGRDYGYTF. CDR3 nucleotides: TGTGCCAGCAGTATCCAGGGGCGAGACTATGGCTACACCTTC. This chain uses TRBV6-5 with TRBJ1-2, with a tentative D call TRBD1 (6 bases). Germline V CDR1 and CDR2: MNHEY, SVGAGI. CDR3 length equals 14 residues. Trimming stripped 5 bases from V and 3 bases from J, with 13 bases between.

The chain carries TRBV27 and TRBJ1-6; TRBD1 aligns across 7 bases. Trimming took 4 bases from V and 0 from J; bases not matched to a gene: 9. There are 18 residues in the CDR3. Per germline, CDR1 MNHEY and CDR2 SMNVEV (reference sequence). The CDR3 region has the DNA TGTGCCAGCAGTTACTCGGCGGGACAGAGCTCCTATAATTCACCCCTCCACTTT. Its protein product is CASSYSAGQSSYNSPLHF.

The chain carries TRBV6-5 and TRBJ1-5; 7 positions agree with TRBD1. V gave up 6 bases and J gave up 6 bases; unmatched junction bases: 11. The CDR3 totals 15 residues. The germline V gene has CDR1 MNHEY and CDR2 SVGAGI. The chain's CDR3 is CASSPGGRQGQPQHF. CDR3 nucleotides: TGTGCCAGCAGCCCGGGGGGGCGACAGGGTCAGCCCCAGCATTTT.

The chain couples TRBV5-1 to TRBJ2-7; 7 nucleotides agree with TRBD1. The CDR3 length is 14 residues. Looked up from germline, CDR1 is SGHRS and CDR2 is YFSETQ. Germline trimming cut 4 bases from V and 3 bases from J; bases unmatched to any gene: 7. This CDR3 is CASSQGQASYEQYF. CDR3 nucleotide sequence: TGCGCCAGCAGCCAAGGACAGGCAAGCTACGAGCAGTACTTC.

This rearrangement joins TRBV27 to TRBJ1-5; tentative D call: TRBD1 (6 bases). The CDR3 totals 18 residues. Germline CDR1 MNHEY, CDR2 SMNVEV (reference sequence). The V end lost 5 bases, the J end lost 0 bases, and 20 bases lay between the germline ends. The chain's CDR3 is CASSETGKEYHSNQPQHF. Here the CDR3 DNA reads TGTGCCAGCAGTGAGACAGGCAAAGAGTACCATAGCAATCAGCCCCAGCATTTT.

This chain connects TRBV2 to TRBJ2-5; 12 nucleotides match TRBD2. Germline assignment: CDR1 SNHLY and CDR2 FYNNEI. The CDR3 has 13 residues. V lost 9 bases to trimming and J lost 3 bases; unmatched junction nucleotides: 2. CDR3 region: CASRLAGEETQYF. DNA of the CDR3: TGTGCCAGTAGACTAGCGGGGGAAGAGACCCAGTACTTC.

The chain carries TRBV19 and TRBJ1-2; the D is unclear. From germline, CDR1 is LNHDA and CDR2 SQIVND (reference sequence). Between the trimmed V and J ends, which lost 5 bases and 3 bases, there was a span of 19 bases. The CDR3 has 16 residues. The CDR3 spells CASSLPGLRGDYGYTF. For the CDR3, the DNA is TGTGCCAGTAGTCTACCGGGTCTTCGGGGTGACTATGGCTACACCTTC.